These 5 T cell receptor beta chains were all obtained from the same sample, sequenced in a study of blood T cells in healthy people across ages. Using a J-beta primer mix together with a sample-barcoded 5' primer, a second PCR was run for about 6 to 12 cycles. TCRdb analysed the 5' RACE reads with MiXCR anew, one entry per CDR3 protein. This sample carries around 1,900,000 distinct CDR3 sequences, roughly 43% of them seen once, and the ten largest clones take under 25%. Sequenced: blood. The receptors originated from a human donor in good health.

CDR3 protein: CASSLGQRPNNEQFF. DNA of the CDR3: TGTGCCAGCAGCTTGGGACAGCGCCCAAACAATGAGCAGTTCTTC. V and J are TRBV6-2 or TRBV6-3 and TRBJ2-7, with 7 bases identical to TRBD1. The closer fit of TRBJ2-1 to the DNA end suggests the J call may be wrong. The CDR3 extends over 15 amino acids. The germline CDR1 and CDR2 sequences are MNHEY and SVGEGT.

V usage is TRBV28 and J usage is TRBJ2-7; TRBD1 is a possible D gene (6 bases). There are 15 residues in the CDR3. CDR1 and CDR2 from the germline V gene are MDHEN and SYDVKM. Trimming left V 8 bases short and J 4 bases short, with 21 bases between. The CDR3 coding sequence is TGTGCCAGCGCCTTCCAGGGGCAGGGGTCATACGAGCAGTACTTC. Protein: CASAFQGQGSYEQYF.

This clonotype was picked up one time. The rearrangement uses TRBV28 and TRBJ2-5; perhaps TRBD1 as D (5 bases). The tail of the sequence fits TRBJ2-7 better, so the J call may be wrong. Germline V gene data show CDR1 as MDHEN and CDR2 as SYDVKM. This CDR3 contains 16 residues. CDR3 bases: TGTGCCAGCAGTACCCAATATGTCGGGCGCAGGGACGAGCAGTACTTC. As protein: CASSTQYVGRRDEQYF.

In its sample, this clonotype was seen a few times. The chain has TRBV4-3 and TRBJ2-5; maybe TRBD2 (5 bases). CDR3 length: 14 amino acids. V was pared by 3 bases and J by 3 bases, with 11 bases between. Germline loops: CDR1 LGHNA, CDR2 YSLEER. The CDR3 spells CASSQGIGKETQYF. CDR3 DNA sequence: TGCGCCAGCAGCCAGGGGATCGGGAAAGAGACCCAGTACTTC.

This clonotype was counted between two and nine times. The gene calls are TRBV9 and TRBJ2-7; 8 positions match TRBD1. Germline V gene lookup returns CDR1 SGDLS and CDR2 YYNGEE. The length of the CDR3 is 14 residues. V lost 7 bases, J lost 0 bases, and 6 bases stayed unmatched. The CDR3 DNA follows: TGTGCCAGCGGACAGGGAGCCAACTCCTACGAGCAGTACTTC. Protein: CASGQGANSYEQYF.